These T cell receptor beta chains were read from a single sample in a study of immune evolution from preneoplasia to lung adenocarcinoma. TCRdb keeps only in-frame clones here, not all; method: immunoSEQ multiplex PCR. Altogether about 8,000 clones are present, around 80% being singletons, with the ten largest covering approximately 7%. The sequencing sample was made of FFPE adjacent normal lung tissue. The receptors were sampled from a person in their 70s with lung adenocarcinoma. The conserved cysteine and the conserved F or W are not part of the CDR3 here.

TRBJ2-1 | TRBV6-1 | ASSDGTGGNEQF
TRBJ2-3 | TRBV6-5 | ASGVSGSTDTQY
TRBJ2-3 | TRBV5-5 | ASSRAGDTQY
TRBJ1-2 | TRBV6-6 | ASTLRTDTNYGYT
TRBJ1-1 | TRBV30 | AWNWEAGGAF
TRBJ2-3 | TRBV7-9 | ASSAAGTSGTRAYTQY
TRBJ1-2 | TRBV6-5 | ASSTQGLPGYT
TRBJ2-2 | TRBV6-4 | ASSDGGRKDGELF
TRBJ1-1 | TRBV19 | ASSFGGRGAF
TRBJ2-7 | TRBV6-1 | ASSEGQAVYEQY
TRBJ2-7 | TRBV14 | ASSQLAGVIQY
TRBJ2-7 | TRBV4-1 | ASSLGPRAYEQY
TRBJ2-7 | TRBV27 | ASSLSPGNSYEQY
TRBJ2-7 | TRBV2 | ASSELVTDNYEQY
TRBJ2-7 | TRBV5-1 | ASSSNPGEGEQY
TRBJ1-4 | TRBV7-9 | ASSPTVQGEKLF
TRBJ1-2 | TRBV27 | ASSLSTGWGYT
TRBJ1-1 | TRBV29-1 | SVGLGASNTEAF
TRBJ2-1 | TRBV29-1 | SVDRAGVGRQAGFNEQF
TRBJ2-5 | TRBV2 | ASNRGVDQETQY
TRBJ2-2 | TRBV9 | ASSQSRELF
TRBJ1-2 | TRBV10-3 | AISDPTGGAYGYT
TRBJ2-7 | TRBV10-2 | ASSRTSGRVDEQY
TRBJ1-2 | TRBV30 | AWSGTGGEGYT
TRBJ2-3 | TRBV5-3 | ARSLGTSGTGDTQY
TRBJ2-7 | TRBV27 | ASSLSGQGDEQY
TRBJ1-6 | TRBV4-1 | ASSQVVGSTRGNSPLH
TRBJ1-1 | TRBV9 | ASSALDSAQNTEAF
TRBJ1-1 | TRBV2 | ASSPRTEAF
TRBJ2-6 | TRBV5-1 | ASGDIKTGANVLT
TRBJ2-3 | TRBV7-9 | ASSLVTSGGPDTQY
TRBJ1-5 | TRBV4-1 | ASSAVLGNQPQH
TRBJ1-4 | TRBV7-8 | ASRSSGGRTNEKLF
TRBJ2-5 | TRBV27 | ASSPRLAGRQETQY
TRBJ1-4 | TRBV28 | AGSLSSTGVGNEKLF
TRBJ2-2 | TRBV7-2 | ASSLPLAGGPNTGELF
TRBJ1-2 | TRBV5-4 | ASSPREGRVGYT
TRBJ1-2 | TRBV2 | ASSPSVYGYT
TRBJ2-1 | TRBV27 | ASRPDRGAYNEQF
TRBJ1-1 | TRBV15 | ATSRSPLQGGNTEAF
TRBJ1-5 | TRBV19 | ASSRDRANQPQH
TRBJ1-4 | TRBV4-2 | ASSQAGPGGRREKLF
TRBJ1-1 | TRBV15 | ATSLTLGADTEAF
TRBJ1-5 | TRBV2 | ASSEGLWQPQH
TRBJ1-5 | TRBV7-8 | ASSLTGVNSNQPQH
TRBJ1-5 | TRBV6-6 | ASSEFGPQH
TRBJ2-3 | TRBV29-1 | SEGHLPRE
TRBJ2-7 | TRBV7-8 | ASSSEGTYASEQY
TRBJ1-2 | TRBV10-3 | AISESATPGGYT
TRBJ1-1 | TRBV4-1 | ASSRGGGDPPEAF
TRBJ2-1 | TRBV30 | AWSVGLAGGNEQF
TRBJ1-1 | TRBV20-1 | SARASTEAF
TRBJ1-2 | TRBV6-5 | ASSYGQNYGYT
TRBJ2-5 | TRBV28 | ASSPRY
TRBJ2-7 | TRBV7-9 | ASGGFEQY
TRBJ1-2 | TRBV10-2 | ASGGTGGIYGYT